Listed below are T cell receptor beta chains from one sample, sequenced in a study of human thymus T cells. The data were produced by immunoSEQ multiplex PCR, yet TCRdb's version contains in-frame clones alone and is incomplete. The sample carries 45,000 to 75,000 clones, approximately 95% recorded once. Sequencing used blood. The receptors derive from a boy under two years old with a congenital heart defect but otherwise immunologically healthy. CDR3s leave out the opening cysteine and the closing phenylalanine or tryptophan.

V	J	CDR3
TRBV13	TRBJ2-7	ASGRGRYEQY
TRBV7-2	TRBJ2-3	ASSLVGTKDTDTQY
TRBV30	TRBJ2-3	AWSVGSSLTTDTQY
TRBV2	TRBJ2-7	AGQRGGYEQY
TRBV27	TRBJ2-1	ASSLSAGGSYNEQF
TRBV9	TRBJ1-4	ASSVGVGRYNEKLF
TRBV27	TRBJ1-1	ASRAGGTEAF
TRBV5-4	TRBJ1-2	ASSFYPGQPKRGYT
TRBV25-1	TRBJ2-2	ASKQHGELF
TRBV2	TRBJ1-2	ASSDGKGILLSPYGYT
TRBV27	TRBJ2-2	ASSWAGTGELF
TRBV5-1	TRBJ1-1	ASSRDRNTEAF
TRBV11-2	TRBJ1-1	ASSSNRGMNTEAF
TRBV5-1	TRBJ2-1	ASSSSQSGRAYNEQF
TRBV4-1	TRBJ2-3	ASSQGIIRYRGNNTQY
TRBV30	TRBJ1-5	AWSAGTGLNQPQH
TRBV5-1	TRBJ2-5	ASSLPLGIGETQY
TRBV29-1	TRBJ1-4	SVGRGGSEKLF
TRBV10-1	TRBJ2-1	ASSESNRDNEQF
TRBV10-3	TRBJ2-7	AISVGTSGGYEQY
TRBV6-5	TRBJ2-7	ASSYSSGRAAYEQY
TRBV7-2	TRBJ1-6	ASRLWTGDNSPLH
TRBV7-6	TRBJ2-3	ASSLAPTDTQY
TRBV11-3	TRBJ2-6	ASSLQGIGANVLT
TRBV19	TRBJ1-4	ASSTYQGRGEKLF
TRBV14	TRBJ2-3	ASSTTDTQY
TRBV23-1	TRBJ2-7	ASSQSTVSYEQY
TRBV10-3	TRBJ2-7	AISYTYEQY
TRBV27	TRBJ2-3	ASRQGHLRSSTDTQY
TRBV6-1	TRBJ1-4	ASKSGTGKEKLF
TRBV6-1	TRBJ2-1	ASRGTTLWNEQF
TRBV29-1	TRBJ1-2	SVETGFYGYT
TRBV11-2	TRBJ2-1	ASSFRTTYNEQF
TRBV6-1	TRBJ1-2	ASSEALRGRFYGYT
TRBV6-6	TRBJ1-3	ASSYSGDTIY
TRBV20-1	TRBJ2-5	SAREGGTQY
TRBV6-1	TRBJ1-5	ASSEAPWGNQPQH
TRBV2	TRBJ2-7	ASRRDYEQY
TRBV6-4	TRBJ2-3	ASSASGGTDTQY
TRBV9	TRBJ2-3	ASSVASGTDTQY
TRBV18	TRBJ1-1	ASSPLDREGTEAF
TRBV6-1	TRBJ1-2	ASSDEYGYT
TRBV28	TRBJ2-1	ASMGSGRGGYNEQF
TRBV5-1	TRBJ2-2	ASSPGNTGELF
TRBV7-6	TRBJ2-5	ASSLAGTSGGLQETQY
TRBV19	TRBJ2-7	ASSIGPTYEQY
TRBV6-5	TRBJ2-7	ASSYSWGAFDEQY